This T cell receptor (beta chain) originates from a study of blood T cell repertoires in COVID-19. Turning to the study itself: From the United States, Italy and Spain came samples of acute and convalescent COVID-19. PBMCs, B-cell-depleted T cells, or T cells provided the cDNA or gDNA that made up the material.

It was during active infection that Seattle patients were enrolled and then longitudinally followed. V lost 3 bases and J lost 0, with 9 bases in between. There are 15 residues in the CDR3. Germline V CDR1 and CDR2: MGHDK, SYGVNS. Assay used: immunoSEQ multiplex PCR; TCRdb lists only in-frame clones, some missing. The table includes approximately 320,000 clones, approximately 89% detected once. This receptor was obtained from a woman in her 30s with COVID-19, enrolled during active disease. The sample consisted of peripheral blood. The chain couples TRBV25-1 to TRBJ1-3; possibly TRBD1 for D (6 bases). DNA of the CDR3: TGTGCCAGCAGTGACCCCAGGGGCTCTGGAAACACCATATATTTT. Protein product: CASSDPRGSGNTIYF.